This T cell receptor beta chain was found in a study of post-analysis software for immune sequencing data. Study-level information: The patients showed relapsing-remitting, secondary progressive and progressive-relapsing multiple sclerosis courses.

Of note for this clonotype: Its antigen is currently unknown.

Study-wide points: Patients carried five TRBV segments more frequently than controls did, and TRBV5-6, TRBV5-1 and TRBV20-1 were among them. Diversity measured as normalized Chao1 was significantly lower in multiple sclerosis patients than in controls. Strong co-clustering by F measure was evident for samples that had been prepared in the same batch.

The germline CDR1 and CDR2 sequences are SGHTA and FQGTGA. The CDR3 has 14 residues. V dropped 5 bases and J dropped 7 bases, with 17 bases sitting between them. TCR beta cDNA libraries included unique molecular identifiers. TCRdb itself ran the PCR reads through MiXCR, one entry per CDR3 protein. This table holds about 820,000 distinct CDR3 sequences, roughly 50% found once. This receptor was identified in a girl aged 10-17 years with multiple sclerosis. The specimen was blood. The genes are TRBV7-3 and TRBJ2-5; a weak D match, TRBD1 (6 bases). The CDR3 region is CASSLQQGPGTQYF. DNA of the CDR3: TGTGCCAGCAGCCTCCAACAGGGCCCGGGGACCCAGTACTTC.